These 20 T cell receptor beta chains were all obtained from the same sample, sequenced in a study of T cell changes during pregnancy in multiple sclerosis. The method was immunoSEQ multiplex PCR; TCRdb's version includes in-frame clones alone and lacks a portion of them. This sample has roughly 40,000 clones, with around nine tenths found just once. The sample was CD8+ T cells from peripheral blood mononuclear cells, taken in the first trimester of pregnancy. These receptors were collected from a female donor with multiple sclerosis, enrolled in a pregnancy study.

The chain combines TRBV6-5 with TRBJ1-1; 7 nucleotides align to TRBD1. With 5 bases clipped from V and 7 bases from J, the junction kept 7 bases outside the gene matches. This CDR3 has 13 residues. The germline V gene encodes CDR1 MNHEY and CDR2 SVGAGI. CDR3 amino acids: CASSPGTVLEAFF. DNA of the CDR3: TGTGCCAGCAGTCCCGGGACAGTCCTTGAAGCTTTCTTT.

The genes are TRBV27 and TRBJ1-1; 9 positions agree with TRBD1. Germline CDR1 and CDR2: MNHEY and SMNVEV (reference sequence). This CDR3 comprises 14 residues. V lost 7 bases, J lost 0 bases, and 3 bases stayed unmatched. The CDR3 sequence is CASKGQGLNTEAFF. The CDR3, as DNA: TGTGCCAGCAAGGGACAGGGACTGAACACTGAAGCTTTCTTT.

The chain couples TRBV28 to TRBJ1-4; 7 bases are a match to TRBD1. Germline CDR1 is MDHEN and CDR2 is SYDVKM. The CDR3 consists of 14 residues. With V trimmed by 5 bases and J by 8 bases, 8 bases remained unmatched. CDR3 loop: CASSAQGMGEKLFF. CDR3 bases: TGTGCCAGCAGTGCACAGGGGATGGGGGAAAAACTGTTTTTT.

The chain carries TRBV27 and TRBJ1-2; 8 bases line up with TRBD1. CDR1 MNHEY and CDR2 SMNVEV come from the germline V gene (reference sequence). V lost 4 bases to trimming and J lost 8 bases; unmatched junction nucleotides: 6. This CDR3 has 13 residues. The CDR3 DNA follows: TGTGCCAGCAGTTGGACAGGGAAGGACGGCTACACCTTC. Residues: CASSWTGKDGYTF.

V and J are TRBV4-1 and TRBJ2-5; D not certain. The V gene's germline CDR1 is MGHRA and CDR2 YSYEKL. The CDR3 totals 14 residues. V lost 1 base, J lost 3 bases, and 9 bases lay in between. The CDR3 region has the DNA TGCGCCAGCAGCCAAGTGGGCCGTGAAGAGACCCAGTACTTC. Protein product: CASSQVGREETQYF.

This clone was recorded only once. V is TRBV19 and J is TRBJ2-2; weak D call: TRBD1 (5 bases). The CDR3 is 15 amino acids. The germline V gene has CDR1 LNHDA and CDR2 SQIVND (reference sequence). Trimming stripped 5 bases from V and 0 bases from J, with 10 bases between. The CDR3 DNA follows: TGTGCCAGTAGTCTGTGGACACCGAACACCGGGGAGCTGTTTTTT. It is translated as CASSLWTPNTGELFF.

This clone was observed a handful of times. The chain employs TRBV5-4 and TRBJ1-1; 7 nucleotides agree with TRBD1. CDR3 length equals 12 residues. The V gene end was trimmed by 4 bases and the J gene end by 6 bases; junction bases not matched to a gene: 3. From germline, CDR1 is SGHNT and CDR2 YYREEE (reference sequence). DNA for the CDR3: TGTGCCAGCAGCAGACAGGGCTCTGAAGCTTTCTTT. This encodes CASSRQGSEAFF.

V gene TRBV6-5 combines with J gene TRBJ2-5, with TRBD2 matching over 7 bases. The CDR3 runs to 15 residues. The germline V gene encodes CDR1 MNHEY and CDR2 SVGAGI. The V segment lost 6 bases and the J segment 5 bases; nucleotides outside the gene matches: 12. CDR3 nucleotide sequence: TGTGCCAGCAGACCTGGCGGGGGACCGCGGGAGACCCAGTACTTC. Translated, it gives CASRPGGGPRETQYF.

This clone was seen once. DNA for the CDR3: TGTGCCAGCAGCCGGGGGCATGGCTACACCTTC. This codes for CASSRGHGYTF. This rearrangement joins TRBV14 to TRBJ1-2; a weak D match, TRBD1 (6 bases). The CDR3 has 11 amino acids. Trimming took 4 bases from V and 6 from J, leaving 6 bases between them. The germline gives CDR1 SGHDN, CDR2 FVKESK.

V is TRBV19 and J is TRBJ1-6; 9 bases are shared with TRBD1. The CDR3 consists of 17 residues. CDR1 is LNHDA and CDR2 is SQIVND in the germline V gene (reference sequence). V trimming: 7 bases; J trimming: 0 bases; junction bases outside the gene matches: 7. The CDR3 protein is CASTFGQGISYNSPLHF. DNA for the CDR3: TGTGCCAGTACCTTCGGACAGGGGATCTCCTATAATTCACCCCTCCACTTT.

The chain joins TRBV10-3 to TRBJ2-2, with TRBD2 identical over 13 bases. CDR1 is ENHRY and CDR2 is SYGVKD in the germline V gene. After removal of 5 bases from V and 2 bases from J, the junction contained 5 bases not matched to a gene. This CDR3 has 17 amino acids. The CDR3 nucleotides are TGTGCCATCAGTTTACTAGCGGGGGGGCCCAACACCGGGGAGCTGTTTTTT. Protein sequence: CAISLLAGGPNTGELFF.

This chain links TRBV6-5 with TRBJ1-4; a weak D match, TRBD1 (6 bases). The CDR3 contains 13 residues. V was cut by 5 bases and J by 7 bases, with 11 bases left in between. Per germline, CDR1 MNHEY and CDR2 SVGAGI. The CDR3 loop is CASSKGETEKLFF. CDR3 sequence (DNA): TGTGCCAGCAGTAAGGGGGAAACTGAAAAACTGTTTTTT.

This chain links TRBV27 with TRBJ2-1; 14 bases fit TRBD2. The germline gives CDR1 MNHEY, CDR2 SMNVEV (reference sequence). The CDR3 has 14 residues. Trimming took 4 bases from V and 9 from J; bases not matched to a gene: 2. The CDR3 region is CASSSGTSGGEQFF. As DNA, the CDR3 is TGTGCCAGCAGTTCAGGGACTAGCGGGGGTGAGCAGTTCTTC.

This chain joins TRBV5-1 and TRBJ1-1; weak D call: TRBD1 (5 bases). Trimming shortened V by 0 bases and J by 2 bases, and 8 bases separated the two germline ends. The CDR3 totals 14 residues. Germline assignment: CDR1 SGHRS and CDR2 YFSETQ. The CDR3 here is CASSLGGGNTEAFF. The DNA for the CDR3 is TGCGCCAGCAGCTTGGGGGGGGGTAACACTGAAGCTTTCTTT. Full variable domain (remainder filled in from reference TRBV5-1 and TRBJ1-1): KAGVTQTPRYLIKTRGQQVTLSCSPISGHRSVSWYQQTPGQGLQFLFEYFSETQRNKGNFPGRFSGRQFSNSRSEMNVSTLELGDSALYLCASSLGGGNTEAFFGQGTRLTVV.

The chain links TRBV27 to TRBJ2-7; TRBD1 matches 9 bases. Germline V CDR1 and CDR2: MNHEY, SMNVEV (reference sequence). The ends lost 8 bases at V and 2 bases at J; junction bases unmatched: 4. The CDR3 extends over 13 amino acids. For the CDR3, the DNA is TGTGCCAGCGGGGGACAGGGTCCCTACGAGCAGTACTTC. Protein: CASGGQGPYEQYF.

The chain combines TRBV6-6 with TRBJ2-5; TRBD1 matches at 10 bases. The CDR3 spans 14 residues. Germline values: CDR1 MNHNY, CDR2 SVGAGI (reference sequence). J lost 5 bases, V lost 5 bases, and 5 bases had no gene match. DNA for the CDR3: TGTGCCAGCAGTCGGACAGGGGGTTGGGAGACCCAGTACTTC. This translates into CASSRTGGWETQYF.

The chain recombines TRBV7-9 with TRBJ2-2; D is perhaps TRBD2 (7 bases). The CDR3 runs to 16 residues. In germline, CDR1 is SEHNR, CDR2 FQNEAQ (reference sequence). Trimming shortened V by 5 bases and J by 6 bases, and 19 bases separated the two germline ends. CDR3 amino acids: CASSAPLGGAPGELFF. CDR3 DNA: TGTGCCAGCAGCGCGCCCTTAGGGGGGGCCCCCGGGGAGCTGTTTTTT.

This chain uses TRBV27 with TRBJ2-5, with TRBD2 identical over 12 bases. Germline-derived CDR1 and CDR2 are MNHEY and SMNVEV (reference sequence). V was clipped by 5 bases and J by 4 bases; unmatched bases: 11. This CDR3 is 17 amino acids long. CDR3 DNA sequence: TGTGCCAGCAGTCCTCAGACTAGCGGGGGAGTGGGAGAGACCCAGTACTTC. Translated: CASSPQTSGGVGETQYF.

The chain joins TRBV7-9 to TRBJ2-7; D remains ambiguous. Trimming took off 4 bases at V and 4 bases at J, with 11 bases between the two ends. Per the germline V gene, CDR1 is SEHNR and CDR2 is FQNEAQ (reference sequence). The CDR3 runs to 13 residues. CDR3 DNA sequence: TGTGCCAGCAGCTCGGCTAGTCCTTACGAGCAGTACTTC. Translation gives CASSSASPYEQYF.

In regard to this clone: The junction does not match germline at one end; this may be a read error. The chain links TRBV5-6 to TRBJ2-7; perhaps TRBD1 as D (6 bases). Germline loops: CDR1 SGHDT, CDR2 YYEEEE. The CDR3 extends over 12 amino acids. CDR3 amino acids: CASSLGGPSLDF. Here the CDR3 DNA reads TGTGCCAGCAGCTTGGGGGGGCCGAGTTTGGACTTC. The full variable domain, rest sourced from reference TRBV5-6 and TRBJ2-7, is DAGVTQSPTHLIKTRGQQVTLRCSPKSGHDTVSWYQQALGQGPQFIFQYYEEEERQRGNFPDRFSGHQFPNYSSELNVNALLLGDSALYLCASSLGGPSLDFGPGTRLTVT.